This is a list of T cell receptor beta chains from one sample in a study of T cell repertoires in cytomegalovirus infection. TCRdb reanalysed the reads using MiXCR and keeps one entry per CDR3 protein. The sample has around 180,000 distinct CDR3 sequences; roughly 30% are singletons. Source material: PBMCs. Receptor source: a human donor in good health (CMV status not recorded). Some clones in this sample may be carry-over from other donors' samples. Both conserved end residues are part of each CDR3. The D gene is left open where the match is weak. Clone size is shown for a subset of rows, as once, few, many or a class of expanded clone.

>TRBJ2-2|TRBV2|-|few
TGTGCCAGCAGTGAGAGGAGGACGAACACCGGGGAGCTGTTTTTT
CASSERRTNTGELFF
>TRBJ2-1|TRBV11-2|-|few
TGTGCCAGCAGTTCCAGGTCCCTCGAGGGCAATGAGCAGTTCTTC
CASSSRSLEGNEQFF
>TRBJ1-2|TRBV6-5|-|-
TGTGCCAGCAGTCCCTTACAGCGGGGTGGCTACACCTTC
CASSPLQRGGYTF
>TRBJ1-2|TRBV10-3|TRBD1|-
TGTGCCATCAGTGTCTTCCAGGGGGACGGGGCTGGCTACACCTTC
CAISVFQGDGAGYTF
>TRBJ2-7|TRBV4-3|-|-
TGCGCCAGCAGCCAAGATCTGAGTTCCTACGAGCAGTACTTC
CASSQDLSSYEQYF
>TRBJ1-1|TRBV20-1|-|-
TGCAGTGCTCCCCGGAGGGACGGTCGAATGAACACTGAAGCTTTCTTT
CSAPRRDGRMNTEAFF
>TRBJ2-1|TRBV6-5|TRBD1|few
TGTGCCAGCACCGCCCGGGACAGCATTTACAATGAGCAGTTCTTC
CASTARDSIYNEQFF
>TRBJ2-1|TRBV7-8|-|many
TGTGCCAGCAGCTTAAGCTCCTACAATGAGCAGTTCTTC
CASSLSSYNEQFF
>TRBJ1-5|TRBV2|-|-
TGTGCCAGCAGGCAGGGATGGGTCAATCAGCCCCAGCATTTT
CASRQGWVNQPQHF
>TRBJ2-3|TRBV7-3|-|-
TGTGCCAGCAGCTCCTCATACACAGATACGCAGTATTTT
CASSSSYTDTQYF
>TRBJ2-7|TRBV19|TRBD1|-
TGTGCCAGTAGTACCGGGACAGTCGACGAGCAGTACTTC
CASSTGTVDEQYF
>TRBJ2-1|TRBV29-1|-|-
TGCAGCGTTGATCTGTTCTCGCGTGCCGATGAGCAGTTCTTC
CSVDLFSRADEQFF
>TRBJ2-7|TRBV10-3|-|few
TGTGGGGTCGCGGGGGCCAACAACGAGCAGTACTTC
CGVAGANNEQYF
>TRBJ2-5|TRBV12-3/TRBV12-4|TRBD2|few
TGTGCCAGTTACAACCGGAGCGGGGGGGCTCAAGAGACCCAGTACTTC
CASYNRSGGAQETQYF
>TRBJ2-1|TRBV6-1|TRBD2|-
TGTGCCAGCCTCCGGGGGGACCCCTACAATGAGCAGTTCTTC
CASLRGDPYNEQFF
>TRBJ1-2|TRBV19|-|-
TGTGCCAGTAGTCCTGAGGGACGGAGCCAAACCAGCTTC
CASSPEGRSQTSF
>TRBJ2-5|TRBV7-3|-|few
TGTGCCAGCAGCCCGCTTGTTGGGGGGACCCAGTACTTC
CASSPLVGGTQYF
>TRBJ2-7|TRBV3-1|TRBD1|-
TGTGCCAGCAGCCATCCAGGGGGCTACGAGCAGTACTTC
CASSHPGGYEQYF
>TRBJ2-2|TRBV6-4|-|few
TGTGCCAGCAGTGAAGAGGTCGGAGGGAACACCGGGGAGCTGTTTTTT
CASSEEVGGNTGELFF
>TRBJ2-1|TRBV11-2|TRBD2|few
TGTGCCAGCAGCTTAATCCTAGCGGTGGGGGATGAGCAGTTCTTC
CASSLILAVGDEQFF
>TRBJ1-1|TRBV7-3|-|few
TGTGCCAGCAGCCGTACCATGAACACTGAAGCTTTCTTT
CASSRTMNTEAFF
>TRBJ2-7|TRBV7-2|TRBD2|many
TGTGCCAGCAGCTTAACTAGCGGGTCCTACGAGCAGTACTTC
CASSLTSGSYEQYF
>TRBJ2-4|TRBV20-1|TRBD2|-
TGCAGTGCTAGAGATTTGGGACTAGTCGCCAAAAACATTCAGTACTTC
CSARDLGLVAKNIQYF
>TRBJ1-1|TRBV4-3|-|few
TGCGCCAGCAGCCAAGGGGTTACAGGCTCTGAAGCTTTCTTT
CASSQGVTGSEAFF
>TRBJ2-7|TRBV4-1|-|-
TGCGCCAGCAGCCAAGAAGGTATGGACTTTTCCTACGAGCAGTACTTC
CASSQEGMDFSYEQYF
>TRBJ2-2|TRBV19|-|few
TGTGCCAGTAGTATTTCCTCCTCGAACACCGGGGAGCTGTTTTTT
CASSISSSNTGELFF
>TRBJ2-1|TRBV7-8|TRBD2|-
TGTGCCAGCAGCCCTTGGACTAGCGGGGTGAGGAATGAGCAGTTCTTC
CASSPWTSGVRNEQFF
>TRBJ2-5|TRBV5-5|TRBD2|many
TGTGCCAGCAGCTTGAGGCCTAGCGGGGAACAAGAGACCCAGTACTTC
CASSLRPSGEQETQYF
>TRBJ1-1|TRBV6-5|-|-
TGTGCCAGCAGGGTCCGGGACCGAGGGACTGAAGCTTTCTTT
CASRVRDRGTEAFF
>TRBJ2-5|TRBV6-2/TRBV6-3|-|few
TGTGCCAGCACCTCCCGGAAGACCCAGTACTTC
CASTSRKTQYF